This T cell receptor beta chain was sequenced during a study of OX40 agonist ivuxolimab in advanced cancers. Trimming took off 4 bases at V and 7 bases at J, with 28 bases between the two ends. This CDR3 comprises 18 residues. Germline CDR1 is LNHDA and CDR2 is SQIVND (reference sequence). Assay: immunoSEQ multiplex PCR; the TCRdb copy retains only in-frame clones and omits some. Among about 42,000 clones, about 82% were seen once, and the ten largest hold just over 20%. This chain uses TRBV19 with TRBJ2-5, with D possibly called TRBD1 or TRBD2 (5 bases each). The specimen comprised CD4+ or CD8+ T cells sorted from blood, sampled in a trial of the OX40 agonist ivuxolimab. The receptor comes from an adult with an advanced solid tumor such as melanoma, head and neck, liver or kidney cancer. The CDR3 sequence is CASSTRGESTDSWGTQYF. CDR3 in DNA: TGTGCCAGTAGTACCCGAGGGGAATCGACCGACTCTTGGGGGACCCAGTACTTC.